The clone carrying this T cell receptor beta chain occurred a few times. Trimming stripped 7 bases from V and 0 bases from J, with 9 bases between. Germline CDR1 is SQVTM and CDR2 is ANQGSEA. This CDR3 has 12 amino acids. These data originate in a study of blood T cell repertoires in COVID-19. As for the study in general: COVID-19 samples collected from the United States, Italy and Spain covered acute and convalescent phases.

In the original processing: Amplifying reference gene primers gave estimates of nucleated cell counts. The assay was immunoSEQ multiplex PCR, and TCRdb's table has in-frame clones only and misses some. The DNA was the basis for D and trimming; V, J and clone size are from that table. The sample records 220,000 or so clones, roughly 75% being singletons. The genes are TRBV29-1 and TRBJ1-1; D unresolved. The sequence was obtained from a woman in her seventies with acute or convalescent COVID-19. The sequencing input was peripheral blood. The CDR3 here is CSAIHVNTEAFF. The CDR3 DNA sequence: TGCAGCGCCATACACGTGAACACTGAAGCTTTCTTT.